This T cell receptor beta chain was found in a study of T-cell memory formation after mild COVID-19. Study context: Clusters were largely donor specific. General study findings and limits: Balance between CD4 and CD8 was seen in clones contracting day 15 to 85, and a CD4+ lean was seen in later expanders. Memory sampled before infection contained some responding clones, suggesting cross-reactive memory joined.

Employing constant-segment primers, 5'RACE generated TCR alpha and TCR beta cDNA libraries bearing sample barcodes and UMIs. One entry per CDR3 protein results from TCRdb running MiXCR on the 5' RACE reads. The sample lists about 210,000 distinct CDR3 sequences; roughly a tenth were seen once. To note about this clonotype: Its antigen is not identified.

This clonotype was obtained from a man aged 18 to 30 who had mild COVID-19 (a few samples of this study predate the infection). Cell type and time point are not known. Sequenced: PBMCs or a T cell subset sorted from them (not recorded which).

CDR3 sequence: CASSQVGTGVYNEQFF. The CDR3 DNA follows: TGTGCCAGCAGCCAAGTGGGGACAGGGGTGTACAATGAGCAGTTCTTC. The chain is built from TRBV6-2 or TRBV6-3 and TRBJ2-1, with TRBD1 identical over 10 bases. The CDR3 is 16 residues long. Germline trimming cut 6 bases from V and 4 bases from J; bases unmatched to any gene: 9. Germline V gene data show CDR1 as MNHEY and CDR2 as SVGEGT.